This TCR beta chain is from a study of neurological immune-mediated disorders. The study, taken as a whole, reports: Sharing of CDR3 amino acid sequences among expanded clones across subjects was absent, suggesting private repertoires in all groups.

After removal of 0 bases from V and 3 bases from J, the junction contained 2 bases not matched to a gene. There are 14 residues in the CDR3. Germline CDR1 is SGHRS and CDR2 is YFSETQ. The unsorted libraries were generated from a total of 2 million PBMCs, which had been stored in RNAlater at -80 C. By 5'RACE with 10-nucleotide random UMIs, the cDNA was made. TCRdb analysed the 5' RACE reads with MiXCR anew, one entry per CDR3 protein. This sample carries around 20,000 distinct CDR3 sequences, about 10% of them seen once, and the ten largest clones take less than 25%. This clonotype was found many times. Antigen: not known.

The TCR sequence derives from an older woman with HTLV-1-associated myelopathy (HAM/TSP). The chain is built from TRBV5-1 and TRBJ2-7; 8 positions agree with TRBD1. Sequencing was performed on PBMCs. The CDR3 region is CASSLGQGIYEQYF. CDR3 DNA sequence: TGCGCCAGCAGCTTGGGACAGGGGATCTACGAGCAGTACTTC.